A selection of T cell receptor beta chains follows, all from one sample in a study of technical replicates of blood from a few donors. Profiled with immunoSEQ multiplex PCR; TCRdb holds only in-frame clones, not every one. In the table there are almost 90,000 clones, over 90% of which are singletons. The sample comprised T cells isolated from PBMCs. These receptors were taken from a human donor in good health. CDR3s include the opening cysteine and the closing phenylalanine or tryptophan. A D gene is named only where the DNA matches it firmly. Part of the rows lack a size; the others show once, few, many or a class for expanded clones.

J: TRBJ2-7
V: TRBV7-6
D: TRBD2
size: .
CDR3: CASSSRLAGGVDEQYF
DNA: TGTGCCAGCAGCTCCCGACTAGCGGGAGGAGTCGACGAGCAGTACTTC

J: TRBJ1-5
V: TRBV19
D: TRBD1
size: .
CDR3: CASSPGGEVNQPQHF
DNA: TGTGCCAGTAGTCCAGGGGGTGAGGTCAATCAGCCCCAGCATTTT

J: TRBJ2-7
V: TRBV11-3
D: TRBD2
size: .
CDR3: CASRQGLSTYEQYF
DNA: TGTGCCAGCAGGCAGGGACTATCTACCTACGAGCAGTACTTC

J: TRBJ2-5
V: TRBV27
D: .
size: .
CDR3: CASSLGPGDQETQYF
DNA: TGTGCCAGCAGTTTGGGCCCGGGAGATCAAGAGACCCAGTACTTC

J: TRBJ2-7
V: TRBV5-1
D: TRBD1
size: .
CDR3: CASTHGQGYEQYF
DNA: TGCGCCAGCACTCATGGACAGGGCTACGAGCAGTACTTC

J: TRBJ2-1
V: TRBV2
D: .
size: .
CDR3: CASSETIQGRYNEQFF
DNA: TGTGCCAGCAGTGAAACGATACAGGGTCGGTACAATGAGCAGTTCTTC

J: TRBJ2-6
V: TRBV6-1
D: TRBD1
size: once
CDR3: CASSVKGATLSGANVLTF
DNA: TGTGCCAGCAGTGTAAAGGGGGCAACCCTCTCTGGGGCCAACGTCCTGACTTTC

J: TRBJ1-1
V: TRBV5-1
D: .
size: .
CDR3: CASSNRQQNTEAFF
DNA: TGCGCCAGCAGCAATCGACAGCAGAACACTGAAGCTTTCTTT

J: TRBJ1-1
V: TRBV5-1
D: .
size: .
CDR3: CASSLSWSNTEAFF
DNA: TGCGCCAGCAGCCTCAGTTGGTCGAACACTGAAGCTTTCTTT

J: TRBJ1-6
V: TRBV5-1
D: TRBD1
size: .
CDR3: CASSWTGGESPLHF
DNA: TGCGCCAGCAGTTGGACAGGGGGCGAATCACCCCTCCACTTT

J: TRBJ1-2
V: TRBV6-1
D: .
size: .
CDR3: CASNGQPPGGYTF
DNA: TGTGCCAGCAACGGACAGCCTCCGGGAGGCTACACCTTC

J: TRBJ2-1
V: TRBV5-1
D: .
size: .
CDR3: CASSLREDEQFF
DNA: TGCGCCAGCAGCCTAAGGGAGGACGAGCAGTTCTTC

J: TRBJ2-1
V: TRBV30
D: TRBD2
size: once
CDR3: CAWNYGAGDNEQFF
DNA: TGTGCCTGGAACTATGGAGCGGGGGACAATGAGCAGTTCTTC

J: TRBJ2-1
V: TRBV28
D: TRBD2
size: .
CDR3: CASSPREREADNEQFF
DNA: TGTGCCAGCAGTCCACGGGAGCGGGAGGCCGACAATGAGCAGTTCTTC

J: TRBJ2-1
V: TRBV5-1
D: .
size: .
CDR3: CASSPSRGNEQFF
DNA: TGCGCCAGCAGCCCCAGTAGGGGCAATGAGCAGTTCTTC

J: TRBJ2-7
V: TRBV7-9
D: .
size: .
CDR3: CASSPSAADYEQYF
DNA: TGTGCCAGCAGCCCTAGCGCGGCGGACTACGAGCAGTACTTC

J: TRBJ2-3
V: TRBV5-8
D: .
size: .
CDR3: CASSLWGPRTQYF
DNA: TGTGCCAGCAGCTTATGGGGGCCGCGTACGCAGTATTTT

J: TRBJ1-1
V: TRBV5-6
D: TRBD1
size: few
CDR3: CASSLVGTENTEAFF
DNA: TGTGCCAGCAGCTTGGTCGGGACAGAGAACACTGAAGCTTTCTTT

J: TRBJ2-3
V: TRBV7-9
D: TRBD2
size: .
CDR3: CAGTIAGGPGNTQYF
DNA: TGTGCCGGCACTATAGCGGGAGGGCCTGGTAATACGCAGTATTTT

J: TRBJ1-2
V: TRBV4-2
D: .
size: .
CDR3: CASSQVGPGVAGYTF
DNA: TGTGCCAGCAGCCAAGTAGGCCCCGGGGTAGCTGGCTACACCTTC

J: TRBJ2-1
V: TRBV18
D: .
size: .
CDR3: CASSSRGSDNEQFF
DNA: TGTGCCAGCTCATCCAGGGGATCCGACAATGAGCAGTTCTTC

J: TRBJ2-5
V: TRBV11-1
D: .
size: once
CDR3: CASRSEGQETQYF
DNA: TGTGCCAGCAGGTCAGAGGGTCAAGAGACCCAGTACTTC

J: TRBJ2-3
V: TRBV2
D: TRBD2
size: .
CDR3: CASSVELAGRSTDTQYF
DNA: TGTGCCAGCAGTGTCGAGCTAGCGGGTCGTAGCACAGATACGCAGTATTTT

J: TRBJ2-7
V: TRBV5-1
D: TRBD1
size: .
CDR3: CASSLETGGVNLPYEQYF
DNA: TGCGCCAGCAGCTTGGAGACAGGGGGCGTGAATTTACCCTACGAGCAGTACTTC

J: TRBJ1-4
V: TRBV6-5
D: .
size: .
CDR3: CASSNGQSQNEKLFF
DNA: TGTGCCAGCAGTAACGGACAGTCTCAGAATGAAAAACTGTTTTTT

J: TRBJ2-7
V: TRBV7-2
D: .
size: .
CDR3: CASSLGAGPGEQYF
DNA: TGTGCCAGCAGCTTAGGAGCGGGCCCGGGGGAGCAGTACTTC

J: TRBJ1-2
V: TRBV30
D: TRBD1
size: .
CDR3: CAWSGIRDREDYGYTF
DNA: TGTGCCTGGAGTGGGATCCGGGACAGGGAAGACTATGGCTACACCTTC

J: TRBJ1-2
V: TRBV18
D: TRBD1
size: once
CDR3: CASSPGTDYGYTF
DNA: TGTGCCAGCTCACCAGGGACAGACTATGGCTACACCTTC

J: TRBJ1-2
V: TRBV6-1
D: .
size: .
CDR3: CASSTRQAHGYTF
DNA: TGTGCCAGCAGTACGAGACAGGCCCATGGCTACACCTTC

J: TRBJ1-1
V: TRBV15
D: TRBD1
size: .
CDR3: CATSGQGHGMIRDTEAFF
DNA: TGTGCCACCAGCGGACAGGGCCATGGGATGATTAGGGACACTGAAGCTTTCTTT

J: TRBJ1-3
V: TRBV2
D: .
size: .
CDR3: CASSEAQGIGNTIYF
DNA: TGTGCCAGCAGTGAAGCGCAGGGTATCGGAAACACCATATATTTT

J: TRBJ2-7
V: TRBV6-5
D: .
size: .
CDR3: CASSYSGSEQYF
DNA: TGTGCCAGCAGTTACAGCGGAAGCGAGCAGTACTTC

J: TRBJ1-1
V: TRBV30
D: .
size: .
CDR3: CAWSVLPSSRAEAFF
DNA: TGTGCCTGGAGTGTTCTCCCCTCTTCCCGCGCTGAAGCTTTCTTT

J: TRBJ1-1
V: TRBV6-5
D: .
size: .
CDR3: CASSYRQGSTEAFF
DNA: TGTGCCAGCAGTTACAGGCAGGGGAGCACTGAAGCTTTCTTT

J: TRBJ1-3
V: TRBV6-1
D: .
size: .
CDR3: CASSESDGAGNTIYF
DNA: TGTGCCAGCAGTGAAAGTGACGGGGCTGGAAACACCATATATTTT

J: TRBJ2-1
V: TRBV10-3
D: .
size: .
CDR3: CAIRSLAEGTATYNEQFF
DNA: TGTGCCATCAGGTCACTAGCGGAGGGGACAGCGACCTACAATGAGCAGTTCTTC

J: TRBJ1-5
V: TRBV28
D: .
size: .
CDR3: CASSTQWTNVNQPQHF
DNA: TGTGCCAGCAGTACGCAATGGACAAACGTCAATCAGCCCCAGCATTTT

J: TRBJ1-1
V: TRBV18
D: TRBD1
size: .
CDR3: CASSPNRGNTEAFF
DNA: TGTGCCAGCTCACCAAACAGGGGGAACACTGAAGCTTTCTTT

J: TRBJ1-1
V: TRBV2
D: TRBD1
size: .
CDR3: CASTYGDRGPLF
DNA: TGTGCCAGCACTTATGGGGACAGGGGCCCCCTCTTT

J: TRBJ2-1
V: TRBV5-6
D: .
size: once
CDR3: CASSLYQSYNEQFF
DNA: TGTGCCAGCAGCTTGTATCAGTCCTACAATGAGCAGTTCTTC